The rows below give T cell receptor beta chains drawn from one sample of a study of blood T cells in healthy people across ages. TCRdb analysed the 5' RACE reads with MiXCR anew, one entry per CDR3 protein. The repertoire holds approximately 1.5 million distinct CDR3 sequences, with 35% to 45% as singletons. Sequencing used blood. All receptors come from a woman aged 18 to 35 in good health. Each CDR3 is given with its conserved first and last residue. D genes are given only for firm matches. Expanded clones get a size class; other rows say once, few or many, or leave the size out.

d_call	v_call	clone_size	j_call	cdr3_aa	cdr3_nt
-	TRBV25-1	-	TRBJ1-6	CASSVGPGNSPLHF	TGTGCCAGCAGTGTGGGACCAGGGAATTCACCCCTCCACTTT
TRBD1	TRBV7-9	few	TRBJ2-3	CASSPRGTGTDTQYF	TGTGCCAGCAGCCCTCGTGGGACAGGGACAGATACGCAGTATTTT
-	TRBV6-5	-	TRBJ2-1	CASSYSVFDNEQFF	TGTGCCAGCAGTTACTCAGTATTTGACAATGAGCAGTTCTTC
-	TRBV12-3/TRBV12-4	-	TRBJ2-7	CASSGGTTSEQYF	TGTGCCAGCAGTGGTGGCACCACAAGCGAGCAGTACTTC
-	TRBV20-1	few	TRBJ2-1	CSASQKPTRSFDNEQFF	TGCAGTGCTAGCCAGAAACCGACTAGGTCCTTTGACAATGAGCAGTTCTTC
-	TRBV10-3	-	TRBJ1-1	CAISDAWGTEAFF	TGTGCCATCAGTGACGCCTGGGGGACTGAAGCTTTCTTT
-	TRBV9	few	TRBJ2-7	CASSVSTSHEQYF	TGTGCCAGCAGCGTCTCGACCTCCCACGAGCAGTACTTC
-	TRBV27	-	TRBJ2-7	CASSLSGTGAVGEQYF	TGTGCCAGCAGTTTATCGGGGACCGGGGCCGTCGGGGAGCAGTACTTC
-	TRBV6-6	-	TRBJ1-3	CASSQLRNTIYF	TGTGCCAGCAGCCAATTGAGAAACACCATATATTTT
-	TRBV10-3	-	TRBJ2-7	CAISESIRDHEQYF	TGTGCCATCAGTGAGTCGATCCGGGACCACGAGCAGTACTTC
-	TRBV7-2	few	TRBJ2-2	CASSPNAGGELFF	TGTGCCAGCAGCCCTAATGCGGGAGGGGAGCTGTTTTTT
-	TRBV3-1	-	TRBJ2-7	CASSQESYEQYF	TGTGCCAGCAGCCAAGAATCCTACGAGCAGTACTTC
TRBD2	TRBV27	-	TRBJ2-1	CTSSPQRGPYNEQFF	TGCACCAGCAGTCCCCAGCGGGGGCCCTACAATGAGCAGTTCTTC
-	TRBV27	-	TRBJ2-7	CASSSPNQPYEQYF	TGTGCCAGCAGTTCGCCGAACCAACCCTACGAGCAGTACTTC
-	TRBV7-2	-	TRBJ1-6	CASSFQGTSSYNSPLHF	TGTGCCAGCAGCTTCCAGGGGACAAGCTCCTATAATTCACCCCTCCACTTT
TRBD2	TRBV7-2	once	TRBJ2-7	CASSFISGGDEQYF	TGTGCCAGCAGCTTTATTAGCGGGGGCGACGAGCAGTACTTC
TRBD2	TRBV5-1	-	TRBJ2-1	CASSTRPSGSVHEQFF	TGCGCCAGCAGCACACGGCCTAGCGGGAGTGTCCATGAGCAGTTCTTC
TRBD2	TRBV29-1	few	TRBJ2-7	CSVASTSGSGYEQYF	TGCAGCGTCGCGAGCACTAGCGGGAGTGGGTACGAGCAGTACTTC
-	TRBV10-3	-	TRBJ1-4	CAISEQGPGEKLFF	TGTGCCATCAGTGAGCAGGGGCCGGGTGAAAAACTGTTTTTT
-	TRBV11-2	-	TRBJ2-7	CASSLMKGGSYEQYF	TGTGCCAGCAGCTTAATGAAGGGTGGTTCCTACGAGCAGTACTTC
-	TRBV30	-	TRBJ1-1	CAWRTPSDIPNTEAFF	TGTGCCTGGAGAACCCCCTCCGACATACCCAACACTGAAGCTTTCTTT
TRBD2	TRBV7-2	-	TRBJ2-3	CASSSTTSVTTQYF	TGTGCCAGCAGCTCGACGACTAGCGTTACTACGCAGTATTTT
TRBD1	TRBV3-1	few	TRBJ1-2	CASSQVLDRGNYGYTF	TGTGCCAGCAGCCAAGTGCTGGACAGGGGCAACTATGGCTACACCTTC
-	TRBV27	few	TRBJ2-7	CASRRGNTIYEQYF	TGTGCCAGCAGGAGGGGCAATACTATCTACGAGCAGTACTTC
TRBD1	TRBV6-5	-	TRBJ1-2	CASSPRGQGCFYGYTF	TGTGCCAGCAGTCCCCGCGGACAGGGATGTTTCTATGGCTACACCTTC
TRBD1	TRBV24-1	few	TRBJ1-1	CATNGQGNTEAFF	TGTGCCACCAACGGACAGGGGAACACTGAAGCTTTCTTT